The 2 T cell receptor beta chains in this list originate from one sample, sequenced in a study of PD-1 blockade in classical Hodgkin lymphoma. All the patients suffered relapse after autologous stem cell transplantation, and brentuximab vedotin exposure differed. Profiling relied on immunoSEQ multiplex PCR, and the TCRdb table lists in-frame clones only, not all of them. The sample holds about 13,000 clones, 80% to 95% seen once. The sample was peripheral blood mononuclear cells (PBMCs), taken at baseline. Receptors were obtained from a human donor with classical Hodgkin lymphoma.

This clone was picked up one time. This CDR3 is CASSLDGGANGYTF. CDR3 DNA: TGCGCCAGCAGCTTGGATGGGGGCGCAAATGGCTACACCTTC. This chain connects TRBV5-1 to TRBJ1-2, with D possibly matching TRBD1 (6 bases). The germline V gene encodes CDR1 SGHRS and CDR2 YFSETQ. Between the trimmed V and J ends, which lost 0 bases and 6 bases, there was a span of 12 bases. The CDR3 covers 14 residues.

This chain joins TRBV27 and TRBJ1-1, with D maybe TRBD1 (5 bases). There are 15 residues in the CDR3. CDR1 and CDR2 from the germline V gene are MNHEY and SMNVEV (reference sequence). V shed 6 bases and J shed 1 base, with 15 bases lying between them. The CDR3 loop is CASSSLGATNTEAFF. Written as DNA, the CDR3 is TGTGCCAGCAGCTCCCTAGGGGCCACGAACACTGAAGCTTTCTTT.